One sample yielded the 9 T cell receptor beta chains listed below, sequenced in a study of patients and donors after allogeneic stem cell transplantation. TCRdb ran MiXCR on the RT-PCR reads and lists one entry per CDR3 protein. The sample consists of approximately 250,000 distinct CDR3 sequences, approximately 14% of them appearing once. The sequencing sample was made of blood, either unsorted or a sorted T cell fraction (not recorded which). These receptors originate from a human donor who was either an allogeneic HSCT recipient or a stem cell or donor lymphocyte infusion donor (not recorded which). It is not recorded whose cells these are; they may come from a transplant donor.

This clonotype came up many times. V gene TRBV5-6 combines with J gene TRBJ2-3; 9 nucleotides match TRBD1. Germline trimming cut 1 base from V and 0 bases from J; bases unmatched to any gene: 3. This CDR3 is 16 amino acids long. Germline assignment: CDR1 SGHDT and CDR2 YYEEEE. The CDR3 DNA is TGTGCCAGCAGCTTGTACAGGGGGCCGAGCACAGATACGCAGTATTTT. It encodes CASSLYRGPSTDTQYF.

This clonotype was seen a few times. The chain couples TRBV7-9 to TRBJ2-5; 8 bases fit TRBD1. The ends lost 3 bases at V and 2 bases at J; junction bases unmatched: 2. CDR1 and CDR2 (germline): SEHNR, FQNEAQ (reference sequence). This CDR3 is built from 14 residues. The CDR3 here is CASSFRDRQETQYF. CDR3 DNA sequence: TGTGCCAGCAGCTTCAGGGACAGGCAAGAGACCCAGTACTTC.

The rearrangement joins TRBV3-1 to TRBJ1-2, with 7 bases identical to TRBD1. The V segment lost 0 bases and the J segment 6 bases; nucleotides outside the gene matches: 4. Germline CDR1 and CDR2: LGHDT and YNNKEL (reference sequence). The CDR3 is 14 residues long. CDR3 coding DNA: TGTGCCAGCAGCCAAGAGAACAGGGGTGATGGCTACACCTTC. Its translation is CASSQENRGDGYTF.

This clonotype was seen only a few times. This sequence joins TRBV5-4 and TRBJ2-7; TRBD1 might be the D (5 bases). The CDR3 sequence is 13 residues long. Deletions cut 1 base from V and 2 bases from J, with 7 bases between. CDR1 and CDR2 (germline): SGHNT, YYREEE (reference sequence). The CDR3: CASSLSGTYEQYF. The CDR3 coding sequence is TGTGCCAGCAGCTTGTCAGGGACCTACGAGCAGTACTTC.

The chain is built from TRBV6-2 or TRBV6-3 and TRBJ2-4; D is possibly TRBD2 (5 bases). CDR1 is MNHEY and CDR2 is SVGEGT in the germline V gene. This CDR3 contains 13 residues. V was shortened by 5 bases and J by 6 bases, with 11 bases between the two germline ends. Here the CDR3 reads CASSLLEGNIQYF. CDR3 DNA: TGTGCCAGCAGTCTCCTTGAGGGAAACATTCAGTACTTC.

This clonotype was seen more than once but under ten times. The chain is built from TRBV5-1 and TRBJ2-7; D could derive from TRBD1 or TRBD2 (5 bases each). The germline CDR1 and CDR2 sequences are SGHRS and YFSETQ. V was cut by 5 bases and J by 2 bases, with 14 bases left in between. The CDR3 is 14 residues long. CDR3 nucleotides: TGCGCCAGCAGAACCGGGACGGCAACCTACGAGCAGTACTTC. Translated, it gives CASRTGTATYEQYF. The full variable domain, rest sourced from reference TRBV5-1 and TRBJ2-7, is KAGVTQTPRYLIKTRGQQVTLSCSPISGHRSVSWYQQTPGQGLQFLFEYFSETQRNKGNFPGRFSGRQFSNSRSEMNVSTLELGDSALYLCASRTGTATYEQYFGPGTRLTVT.

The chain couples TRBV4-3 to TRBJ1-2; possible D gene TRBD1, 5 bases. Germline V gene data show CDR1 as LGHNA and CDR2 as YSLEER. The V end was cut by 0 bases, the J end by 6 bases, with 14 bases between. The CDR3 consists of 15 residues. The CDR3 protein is CASSQDYWDVHGYTF. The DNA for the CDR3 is TGCGCCAGCAGCCAAGATTACTGGGACGTCCATGGCTACACCTTC.

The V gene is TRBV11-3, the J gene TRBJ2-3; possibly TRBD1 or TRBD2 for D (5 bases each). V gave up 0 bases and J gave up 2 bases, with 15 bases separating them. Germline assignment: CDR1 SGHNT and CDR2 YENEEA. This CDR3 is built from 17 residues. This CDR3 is CASSLDGAAGSTDTQYF. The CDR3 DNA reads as TGTGCCAGCAGCTTAGATGGGGCCGCGGGTTCCACAGATACGCAGTATTTT. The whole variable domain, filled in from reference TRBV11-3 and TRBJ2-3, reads EAGVVQSPRYKIIEKKQPVAFWCNPISGHNTLYWYLQNLGQGPELLIRYENEEAVDDSQLPKDRFSAERLKGVDSTLKIQPAELGDSAVYLCASSLDGAAGSTDTQYFGPGTRLTVL.

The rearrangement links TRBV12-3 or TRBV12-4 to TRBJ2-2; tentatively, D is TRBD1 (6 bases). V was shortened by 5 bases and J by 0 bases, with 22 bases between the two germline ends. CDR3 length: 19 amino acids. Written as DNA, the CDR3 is TGTGCCAGCAGTGACATCCGGACAGCCAACCCCACGAACACCGGGGAGCTGTTTTTT. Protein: CASSDIRTANPTNTGELFF.